The sequence of this TCR beta chain was determined in a study of blood T cell repertoires in COVID-19. V gave up 6 bases and J gave up 2 bases, with 8 bases separating them. The CDR3 totals 13 residues. Assay: immunoSEQ multiplex PCR; the TCRdb copy retains only in-frame clones and omits some. Of about 200,000 clones in the sample, about nine tenths are singletons; the top ten hold 0.6% to 1%. Sequencing was carried out using peripheral blood. This clonotype was obtained from a woman in her 70s with acute or convalescent COVID-19. The chain is built from TRBV12-3 or TRBV12-4 and TRBJ1-5; D unclear. This chain's CDR3 is CASSQRRNQPQHF. CDR3 DNA: TGTGCCAGCAGCCAGAGGCGCAATCAGCCCCAGCATTTT.